This T cell receptor (beta chain) was captured in a study of a mutant IDH1 vaccine in newly diagnosed glioma. On the study more broadly: Vaccination was launched 4-6 weeks after radiotherapy alone, or with temozolomide cycles. The timing of visit V12 was week 35, and that of visit V13 was week 47.

With regard to this clone: The antigen remains undetermined.

The germline CDR1 and CDR2 sequences are SGHRS and YFSETQ. This CDR3 region has 13 residues. V was trimmed by 0 bases and J by 10 bases, leaving 13 bases between them. As for time point: week 35, safety follow-up. The investigators gave 300 ug of mutant IDH1 20-mer peptide in each vaccine dose, together with topical imiquimod. In weeks 1, 3, 5, 7, 11, 15, 19 and 23, patients were immunized, eight times in all. The donor cohort comprised cases of new WHO grade 3 or 4 IDH1-mutant, ATRX-lost astrocytoma. The table came from immunoSEQ multiplex PCR; TCRdb's copy has only in-frame clones and leaves some out. This sample yields around 53,000 clones, of which 65% to 80% are seen a single time; 5.5% to 8.5% belongs to the top ten.

The chain employs TRBV5-1 and TRBJ1-1; D gene uncertain. The source of this sequence is a man aged 35 to 55 with glioma. The specimen comprised PBMCs, sampled from a glioma patient whose treatment included an IDH1 peptide vaccine. CDR3 sequence reads: CASSLADDVAAFF. The CDR3 DNA reads TGCGCCAGCAGCTTGGCCGATGACGTCGCAGCTTTCTTT. Drawing the rest from reference TRBV5-1 and TRBJ1-1, the complete variable domain is KAGVTQTPRYLIKTRGQQVTLSCSPISGHRSVSWYQQTPGQGLQFLFEYFSETQRNKGNFPGRFSGRQFSNSRSEMNVSTLELGDSALYLCASSLADDVAAFFGQGTRLTVV.